The 16 T cell receptor beta chains below all came from one sample that was sequenced in a study of vaccination and CD4 T cells after COVID-19. The treatment is: approximately 9-day PBMC culture with coronavirus spike peptide pools or control peptides (ViraFEST assay). The Oncomine TCR Beta short-read assay generated sequence data from the DNA of cultured CD4+ T cells. MiXCR was run by TCRdb on the PCR reads, yielding one entry per CDR3 protein. The data contain around 12,000 distinct CDR3 sequences, roughly 43% of them seen just once; the ten biggest clones take up 21%. The antigens for these receptors are not known. Sample: CD4+ T cells from blood, cultured in vitro. The receptors were gathered from a human donor who had recovered from COVID-19.

The rearrangement uses TRBV12-3 or TRBV12-4 and TRBJ1-1; D remains ambiguous. V dropped 6 bases and J dropped 1 base, with 15 bases sitting between them. The CDR3 covers 15 residues. The CDR3 bases are TGTGCCAGCAGCCCGCGGGGAGCAGCGAACACTGAAGCTTTCTTT. Its protein product is CASSPRGAANTEAFF.

This clonotype turned up a few times. The chain employs TRBV19 and TRBJ2-7; 8 positions match TRBD1. The CDR3 is 15 amino acids. V lost 3 bases and J lost 1; bases outside the gene matches: 5. Germline-derived CDR1 and CDR2 are LNHDA and SQIVND (reference sequence). The CDR3 sequence is CASSMTGVPSYEQYF. In DNA, the CDR3 is TGTGCCAGTAGTATGACAGGGGTCCCTTCCTACGAGCAGTACTTC.

The V gene is TRBV18, the J gene TRBJ2-5; the D gene is possibly TRBD1 (6 bases). This CDR3 is built from 15 residues. CDR1 is KGHSH and CDR2 is LQKENI in the germline V gene. V lost 2 bases and J 4 bases, leaving 14 bases between the germline ends. CDR3 bases: TGTGCCAGCTCACCAACTCACAGGGAACGAGAGACCCAGTACTTC. Translating gives CASSPTHRERETQYF.

The V gene is TRBV11-2, the J gene TRBJ1-5, with unresolved D. This CDR3 region has 15 residues. Germline CDR1 SGHAT, CDR2 FQNNGV. The V gene lost 5 bases and the J gene lost 6 bases, with 17 bases spanning the gap. The CDR3 coding sequence is TGTGCCAGCAGCCCTATAGCTGGAGCAAGTCAGCCCCAGCATTTT. Protein sequence: CASSPIAGASQPQHF.

The chain links TRBV19 to TRBJ2-7, with D perhaps matching TRBD1 (6 bases). The CDR3 runs 14 residues. CDR1 and CDR2 from the germline V gene are LNHDA and SQIVND (reference sequence). Trimming took off 3 bases at V and 1 base at J, with 10 bases between the two ends. CDR3 protein: CASSIPGASYEQYF. CDR3 coding DNA: TGTGCCAGTAGTATCCCAGGGGCATCCTACGAGCAGTACTTC. Looking up the rest from reference TRBV19 and TRBJ2-7 gives the full variable domain: DGGITQSPKYLFRKEGQNVTLSCEQNLNHDAMYWYRQDPGQGLRLIYYSQIVNDFQKGDIAEGYSVSREKKESFPLTVTSAQKNPTAFYLCASSIPGASYEQYFGPGTRLTVT.

The chain links TRBV11-2 to TRBJ2-1; D perhaps matches TRBD2 (6 bases). Germline values: CDR1 SGHAT, CDR2 FQNNGV. The V gene lost 4 bases and the J gene lost 0 bases, with 16 bases spanning the gap. The CDR3 contains 17 residues. This CDR3 is CASSSRGFGGSYNEQFF. CDR3 coding DNA: TGTGCCAGCAGCTCTCGAGGGTTCGGGGGCTCCTACAATGAGCAGTTCTTC.

This chain connects TRBV7-9 to TRBJ2-7; 9 positions agree with TRBD2. The CDR3 loop spans 17 amino acids. Germline V gene sequence: CDR1 SEHNR, CDR2 FQNEAQ (reference sequence). Germline trimming cut 0 bases from V and 0 bases from J; bases unmatched to any gene: 6. CDR3 in DNA: TGTGCCAGCAGCTTAGCGAACGAAGCGGGAGGCTCCTACGAGCAGTACTTC. As protein: CASSLANEAGGSYEQYF.

The V and J genes are TRBV20-1 and TRBJ2-7; 9 positions agree with TRBD2. This CDR3 spans 13 amino acids. CDR1 is DFQATT and CDR2 is SNEGSKA in the germline V gene (reference sequence). The J segment lost 4 bases and the V segment lost 5 bases, leaving 6 bases of the junction unmatched. The CDR3 DNA reads as TGCAGTGCTGTAGCGGGAGCGAAGTACGAGCAGTACTTC. It translates to CSAVAGAKYEQYF.

The sample holds a few counts of this clonotype. The V and J genes are TRBV10-3 and TRBJ2-5; perhaps TRBD2 as D (5 bases). This CDR3 is built from 14 residues. Germline V gene data show CDR1 as ENHRY and CDR2 as SYGVKD. The V end was cut by 8 bases, the J end by 1 base, with 14 bases between. The CDR3 protein is CAISFYSGQETQYF. The DNA of the CDR3 is TGTGCCATCTCGTTCTACAGCGGCCAAGAGACCCAGTACTTC.

This clonotype turned up a few times. The chain employs TRBV2 and TRBJ1-1, with D unresolved. The V end was cut by 8 bases, the J end by 1 base, with 5 bases between. CDR3 length: 11 residues. The germline V gene encodes CDR1 SNHLY and CDR2 FYNNEI. The DNA for the CDR3 is TGTGCCAGCGGCAGGAACACTGAAGCTTTCTTT. As protein: CASGRNTEAFF. The complete variable domain, with remaining parts taken from reference TRBV2 and TRBJ1-1, reads EPEVTQTPSHQVTQMGQEVILRCVPISNHLYFYWYRQILGQKVEFLVSFYNNEISEKSEIFDDQFSVERPDGSNFTLKIRSTKLEDSAMYFCASGRNTEAFFGQGTRLTVV.

The chain carries TRBV20-1 and TRBJ2-7; 9 bases line up with TRBD2. Per the germline V gene, CDR1 is DFQATT and CDR2 is SNEGSKA (reference sequence). The CDR3 contains 15 residues. J lost 4 bases, V lost 3 bases, and 10 bases had no gene match. DNA for the CDR3: TGCAGTGCTAGCCAATCCGGGGCGGGAGGGTACGAGCAGTACTTC. This codes for CSASQSGAGGYEQYF.

The chain has TRBV6-1 and TRBJ1-1; D ambiguous. CDR1 is MNHNS and CDR2 is SASEGT in the germline V gene. With 8 bases removed from V and 0 bases from J, the gap between germline ends came to 13 bases. The CDR3 consists of 14 residues. For the CDR3, the DNA is TGTGCCAGCCGACGGTTCGTGATGAACACTGAAGCTTTCTTT. This codes for CASRRFVMNTEAFF.

This clonotype was observed a handful of times. The rearrangement joins TRBV20-1 to TRBJ2-3, with a weak D call TRBD2 (5 bases). From germline, CDR1 is DFQATT and CDR2 SNEGSKA (reference sequence). This CDR3 has 15 residues. V was shortened by 4 bases and J by 0 bases, with 14 bases between the two germline ends. CDR3 region: CSATTTRTSTDTQYF. CDR3 coding DNA: TGCAGTGCTACAACCACTAGAACAAGCACAGATACGCAGTATTTT.

The chain recombines TRBV6-2 or TRBV6-3 with TRBJ2-5; 14 bases agree with TRBD2. The CDR3 contains 16 residues. After removal of 5 bases from V and 4 bases from J, the junction contained 6 bases not matched to a gene. The germline gives CDR1 MNHEY, CDR2 SVGEGT. As DNA, the CDR3 is TGTGCCAGCAGTGGATCCGGGACTAGCGGGAGAGAGACCCAGTACTTC. Translated, it gives CASSGSGTSGRETQYF.

This clonotype was seen more than once but under ten times. V is TRBV19 and J is TRBJ2-3; D is uncertain. The ends were cut back, 3 bases at V and 1 base at J, with 5 bases in the middle. There are 13 residues in the CDR3. Germline lookup yields CDR1 LNHDA and CDR2 SQIVND (reference sequence). The CDR3 nucleotides are TGTGCCAGTAGTATCAGTCGCACAGATACGCAGTATTTT. As protein: CASSISRTDTQYF.

V gene TRBV30 combines with J gene TRBJ1-1, with TRBD1 matching over 7 bases. CDR1 is GTSNPN, CDR2 SVGIG, per germline (reference sequence). The CDR3 spans 12 residues. The V gene end was trimmed by 8 bases and the J gene end by 0 bases; junction bases not matched to a gene: 3. The CDR3, as DNA: TGTGCCGGGGACAGATTGAACACTGAAGCTTTCTTT. It yields the protein CAGDRLNTEAFF.